This T cell receptor (beta chain) was captured by sequencing in a study of T cells in women clearing cervical HPV infection. Study as a whole: Case blood was drawn when the lesion was first found; control blood after infection became undetectable. Cases' blood sampling followed lesion detection by median about 150 days (90 to 200).

Using immunoSEQ multiplex PCR, the repertoire was profiled, and TCRdb retains in-frame clones only, with some absent. Found here are around 30,000 clones; the top ten clones hold 2.8%. About this clone itself: Its antigen is currently unknown.

Study-level findings and limits: Richness differences could reflect unmeasured T-cell content per sample. Repertoire richness, not evenness, was significantly elevated in CIN3+ cases versus controls.

Sequenced material: blood buffy coat. This clonotype originated in a woman aged 18-70 years with a cervical HPV16 infection that either progressed to CIN3+ or cleared (not recorded which).

Partial CDR3 DNA: TGTGCCAGCAGCCCCCGACAGGGTTCAAATGAG. Its protein is CASSPRQGSNE. The CDR3 reads in full as CASSPRQGSNEQFF. J is TRBJ2-1 and V is TRBV7-2, with TRBD1 matching over 7 bases. Coverage ceases 3 residues before the CDR3 finishes, and the germline J gene fills in the end. The ends lost 5 bases at V and 7 bases at J; junction bases unmatched: 8. Germline-derived CDR1 and CDR2 are SGHTA and FQGNSA. The length of the CDR3 is 14 residues.